The clone carrying this TCR beta chain showed up just a few times. The record originates from a study of post-analysis software for immune sequencing data. Study at large: The study covered relapsing-remitting, secondary progressive and progressive-relapsing courses of multiple sclerosis.

Carried by the TCR beta cDNA libraries were unique molecular identifiers. A single record per CDR3 protein comes from TCRdb applying MiXCR to the PCR reads. The sample has some 500,000 distinct CDR3 sequences, 40% to 55% seen once. This receptor was taken from a girl aged 5 to 17 with multiple sclerosis. The sample taken for sequencing was blood.

The CDR3 sequence is CASGSASYEQYF. The CDR3 DNA is TGTGCCAGCGGGTCAGCATCCTACGAGCAGTACTTC. V gene TRBV28 combines with J gene TRBJ2-7, with D unclear. Trimming cost V 8 bases and J 1 base, with 9 bases left between them. This CDR3 spans 12 amino acids. Germline V lookup: CDR1 MDHEN, CDR2 SYDVKM.